The entry that follows covers one T cell receptor beta chain sequence. Its antigen is not identified. This CDR3 is also generated by other DNA sequences in the sample. The CDR3 runs 15 residues. V lost 6 bases to trimming and J lost 3 bases; unmatched junction nucleotides: 5. Germline CDR1 and CDR2: MNHNS and SASEGT. The data were obtained in a study of CD4+ T cells in melanoma. Regarding the study as a whole: A reported correlation linked neoantigen-specific CD4+ T cells to CD8+, macrophage and B cell function. Reportedly, melanoma neoantigen-specific CD4+ T cells showed varied differentiation states.

Only in-frame clones appear in the TCRdb table, and some are missing; sequencing was by immunoSEQ multiplex PCR. This sample has roughly 10,000 clones, with roughly three fifths found just once. The sample taken for sequencing was cells from a culture (not recorded whether cultured in vitro). The sequence came from a human donor with melanoma. The chain employs TRBV6-1 and TRBJ1-5; 10 bases map to TRBD1. In DNA, the CDR3 is TGTGCCAGCAGGGACAGGGGGAGGGTCAATCAGCCCCAGCATTTT. This gives the protein CASRDRGRVNQPQHF.